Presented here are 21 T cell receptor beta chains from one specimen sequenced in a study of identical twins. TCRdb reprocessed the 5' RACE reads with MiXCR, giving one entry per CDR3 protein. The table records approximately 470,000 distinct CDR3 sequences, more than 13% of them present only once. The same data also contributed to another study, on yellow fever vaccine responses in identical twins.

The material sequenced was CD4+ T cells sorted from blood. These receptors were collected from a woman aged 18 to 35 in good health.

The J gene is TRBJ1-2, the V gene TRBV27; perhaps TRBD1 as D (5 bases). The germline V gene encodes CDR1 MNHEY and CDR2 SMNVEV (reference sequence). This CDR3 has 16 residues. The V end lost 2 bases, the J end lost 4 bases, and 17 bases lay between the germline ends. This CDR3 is CASSLGAGPKSYGYTF. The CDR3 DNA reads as TGTGCCAGCAGTTTAGGGGCAGGGCCGAAGTCCTATGGCTACACCTTC.

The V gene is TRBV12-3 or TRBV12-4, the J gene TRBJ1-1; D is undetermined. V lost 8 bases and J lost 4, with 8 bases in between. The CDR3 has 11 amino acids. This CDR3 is CASSPITEAFF. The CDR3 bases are TGTGCCAGCTCTCCTATCACTGAAGCTTTCTTT.

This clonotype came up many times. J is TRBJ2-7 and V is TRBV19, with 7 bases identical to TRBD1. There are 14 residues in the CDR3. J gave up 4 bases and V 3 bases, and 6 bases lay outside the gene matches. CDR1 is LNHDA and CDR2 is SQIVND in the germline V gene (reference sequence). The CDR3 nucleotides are TGTGCCAGTAGTATGACAGGGAATGGGTACGAGCAGTACTTC. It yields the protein CASSMTGNGYEQYF.

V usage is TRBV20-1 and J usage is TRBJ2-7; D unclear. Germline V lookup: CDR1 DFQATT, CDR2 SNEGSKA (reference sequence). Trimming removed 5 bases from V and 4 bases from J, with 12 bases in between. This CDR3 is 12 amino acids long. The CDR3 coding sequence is TGCAGTGCTCCGTCGACCTCGTACGAGCAGTACTTC. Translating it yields CSAPSTSYEQYF.

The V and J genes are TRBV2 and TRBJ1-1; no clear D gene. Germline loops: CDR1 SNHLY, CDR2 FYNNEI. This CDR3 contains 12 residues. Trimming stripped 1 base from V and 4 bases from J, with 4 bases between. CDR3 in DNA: TGTGCCAGCAGTGAAGGAGTCACTGAAGCTTTCTTT. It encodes CASSEGVTEAFF.

The CDR3 DNA reads TGTGCCAGCAGTGTCTCCGGGACAGCAGGGACCGAGCAGTACTTC. It encodes CASSVSGTAGTEQYF. The chain links TRBV28 to TRBJ2-7; 7 bases fit TRBD1. Germline CDR1 reads MDHEN; CDR2 reads SYDVKM. The CDR3 contains 15 residues. The V segment lost 5 bases and the J segment 6 bases; nucleotides outside the gene matches: 13.

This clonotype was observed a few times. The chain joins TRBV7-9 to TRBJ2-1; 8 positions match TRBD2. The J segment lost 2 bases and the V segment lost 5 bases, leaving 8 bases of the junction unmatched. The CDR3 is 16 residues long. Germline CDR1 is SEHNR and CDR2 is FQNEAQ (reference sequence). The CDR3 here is CASSPPGSGAYNEQFF. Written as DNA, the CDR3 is TGTGCCAGCAGCCCCCCGGGTAGCGGGGCCTACAATGAGCAGTTCTTC.

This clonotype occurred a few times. The CDR3 loop reads CASSPPETGGDYEQYF. In DNA form, the CDR3 reads TGTGCCAGCTCACCGCCGGAAACAGGGGGTGACTACGAGCAGTACTTC. V usage is TRBV18 and J usage is TRBJ2-7; the match to TRBD1 covers 8 bases. CDR1 and CDR2 (germline): KGHSH, LQKENI. CDR3 length equals 16 residues. The V segment lost 3 bases and the J segment 3 bases; nucleotides outside the gene matches: 10.

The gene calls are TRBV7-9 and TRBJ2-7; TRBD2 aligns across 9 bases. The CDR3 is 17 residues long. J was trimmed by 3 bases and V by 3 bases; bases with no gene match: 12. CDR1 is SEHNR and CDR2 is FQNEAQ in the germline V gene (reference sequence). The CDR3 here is CASSLGSSGTSLYEQYF. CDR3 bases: TGTGCCAGCAGCTTGGGTTCTAGCGGGACCTCCCTCTACGAGCAGTACTTC. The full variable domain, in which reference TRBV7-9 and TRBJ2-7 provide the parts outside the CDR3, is DTGVSQNPRHKITKRGQNVTFRCDPISEHNRLYWYRQTLGQGPEFLTYFQNEAQLEKSRLLSDRFSAERPKGSFSTLEIQRTEQGDSAMYLCASSLGSSGTSLYEQYFGPGTRLTVT.

CDR3 DNA: TGTGCCAGCAGCTTCCCCGCCCGGACTGGCAATGAGCAGTTCTTC. As protein: CASSFPARTGNEQFF. The V gene is TRBV5-6, the J gene TRBJ2-1; D perhaps matches TRBD2 (5 bases). The V gene's germline CDR1 is SGHDT and CDR2 YYEEEE. Trimming cost V 2 bases and J 6 bases, with 15 bases left between them. This CDR3 spans 15 amino acids.

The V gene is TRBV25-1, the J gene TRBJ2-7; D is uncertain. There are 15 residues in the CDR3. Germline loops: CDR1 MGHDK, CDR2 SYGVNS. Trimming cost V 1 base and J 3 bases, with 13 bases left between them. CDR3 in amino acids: CASSEWRGDYYEQYF. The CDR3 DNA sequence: TGTGCCAGCAGTGAATGGAGAGGTGATTACTACGAGCAGTACTTC.

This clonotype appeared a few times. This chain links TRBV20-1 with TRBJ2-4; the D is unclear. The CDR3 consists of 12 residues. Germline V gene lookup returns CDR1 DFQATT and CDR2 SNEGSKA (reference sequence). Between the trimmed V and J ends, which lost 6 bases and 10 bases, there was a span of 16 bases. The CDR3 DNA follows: TGCAGTGCGAGTTACTCCCCCGAGATTCAGTACTTC. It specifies CSASYSPEIQYF.

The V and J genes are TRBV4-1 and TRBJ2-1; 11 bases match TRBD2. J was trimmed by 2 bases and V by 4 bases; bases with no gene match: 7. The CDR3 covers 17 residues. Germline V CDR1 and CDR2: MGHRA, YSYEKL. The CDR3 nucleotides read TGCGCCAGCAGCCCCGATCTAGCGGGGGGACCCTACAATGAGCAGTTCTTC. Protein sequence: CASSPDLAGGPYNEQFF.

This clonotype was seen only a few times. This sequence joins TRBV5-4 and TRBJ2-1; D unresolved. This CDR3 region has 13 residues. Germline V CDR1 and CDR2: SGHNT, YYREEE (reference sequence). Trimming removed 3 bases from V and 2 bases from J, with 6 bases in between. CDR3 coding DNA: TGTGCCAGCAGCTACCAGACCTACAATGAGCAGTTCTTC. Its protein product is CASSYQTYNEQFF.

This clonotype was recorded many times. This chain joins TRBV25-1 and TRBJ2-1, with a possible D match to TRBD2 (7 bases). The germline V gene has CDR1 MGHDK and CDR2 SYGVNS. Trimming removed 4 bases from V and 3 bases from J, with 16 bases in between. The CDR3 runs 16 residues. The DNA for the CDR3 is TGTGCCAGCAGTGTCAAGGGGGGGGTTGGCTACAATGAGCAGTTCTTC. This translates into CASSVKGGVGYNEQFF.

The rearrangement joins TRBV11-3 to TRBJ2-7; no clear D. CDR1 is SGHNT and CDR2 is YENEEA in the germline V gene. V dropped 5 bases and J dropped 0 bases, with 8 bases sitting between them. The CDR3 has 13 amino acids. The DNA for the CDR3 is TGTGCCAGCAGCAACGACAACTCCTACGAGCAGTACTTC. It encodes CASSNDNSYEQYF.

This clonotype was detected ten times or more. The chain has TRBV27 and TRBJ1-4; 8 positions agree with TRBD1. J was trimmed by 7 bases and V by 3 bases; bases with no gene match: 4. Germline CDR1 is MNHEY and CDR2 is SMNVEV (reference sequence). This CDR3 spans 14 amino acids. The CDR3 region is CASSLRTGGEKLFF. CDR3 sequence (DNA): TGTGCCAGCAGTTTGAGAACAGGGGGTGAAAAACTGTTTTTT.

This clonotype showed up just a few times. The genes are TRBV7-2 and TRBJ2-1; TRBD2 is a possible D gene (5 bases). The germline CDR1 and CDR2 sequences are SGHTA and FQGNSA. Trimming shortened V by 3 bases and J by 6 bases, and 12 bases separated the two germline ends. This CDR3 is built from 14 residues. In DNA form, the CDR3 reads TGTGCCAGCAGCTTCACGAGGGTATTCAATGAGCAGTTCTTC. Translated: CASSFTRVFNEQFF.

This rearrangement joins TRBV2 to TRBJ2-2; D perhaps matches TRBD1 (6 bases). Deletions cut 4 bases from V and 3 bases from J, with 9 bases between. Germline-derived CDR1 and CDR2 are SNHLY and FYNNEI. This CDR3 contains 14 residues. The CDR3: CASSAQGYTGELFF. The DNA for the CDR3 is TGTGCCAGCAGTGCACAGGGTTACACCGGGGAGCTGTTTTTT.

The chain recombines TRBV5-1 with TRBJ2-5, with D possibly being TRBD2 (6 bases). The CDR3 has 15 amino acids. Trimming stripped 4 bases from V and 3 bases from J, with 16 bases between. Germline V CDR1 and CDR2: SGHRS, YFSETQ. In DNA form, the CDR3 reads TGCGCCAGCAGCAAAGGGAGTAGCGGAAAAGAGACCCAGTACTTC. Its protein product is CASSKGSSGKETQYF.

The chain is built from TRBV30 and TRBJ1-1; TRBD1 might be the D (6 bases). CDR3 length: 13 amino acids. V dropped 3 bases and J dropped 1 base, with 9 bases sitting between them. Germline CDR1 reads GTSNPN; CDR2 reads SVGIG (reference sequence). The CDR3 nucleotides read TGTGCCTGGAGGGGACATTCGAACACTGAAGCTTTCTTT. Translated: CAWRGHSNTEAFF.